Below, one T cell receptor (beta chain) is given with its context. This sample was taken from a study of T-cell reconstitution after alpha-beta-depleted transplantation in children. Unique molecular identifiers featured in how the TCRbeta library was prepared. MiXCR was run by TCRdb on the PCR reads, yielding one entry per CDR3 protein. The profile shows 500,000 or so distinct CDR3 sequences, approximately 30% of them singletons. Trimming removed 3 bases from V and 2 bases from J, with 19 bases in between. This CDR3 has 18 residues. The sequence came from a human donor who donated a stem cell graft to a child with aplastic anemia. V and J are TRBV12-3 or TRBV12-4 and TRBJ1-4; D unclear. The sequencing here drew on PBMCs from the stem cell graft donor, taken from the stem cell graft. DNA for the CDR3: TGTGCCAGCAGTTTTAGACACCTACAAAAGGGCACTAATGAAAAACTGTTTTTT. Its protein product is CASSFRHLQKGTNEKLFF.